This paragraph covers one T cell receptor (beta chain) sequence. Its antigen is still unknown. The record originates from a study of T cell responses to AZD1222 COVID-19 vaccine. The study, taken as a whole, reports: Only a handful of AZD1222 recipients, several in all, had baseline seropositivity.

Measured with immunoSEQ multiplex PCR; TCRdb has only the in-frame clones, and not every one. The repertoire holds 100,000 to 130,000 clones, with approximately 90% as singletons. This CDR3 has 16 residues. Germline V gene data show CDR1 as SGHNT and CDR2 as YYREEE (reference sequence). The V gene end was trimmed by 0 bases and the J gene end by 0 bases; junction bases not matched to a gene: 5. V and J are TRBV5-4 and TRBJ2-5, with 7 bases that match TRBD1. Sequencing used peripheral blood, obtained on day 0 of AZD1222 vaccination. This receptor was identified in an adult in good health. The CDR3 protein is CASSLAAGGNQETQYF. CDR3 sequence (DNA): TGTGCCAGCAGCTTGGCCGCAGGGGGAAACCAAGAGACCCAGTACTTC. Variable domain in full (rest from reference TRBV5-4 and TRBJ2-5): ETGVTQSPTHLIKTRGQQVTLRCSSQSGHNTVSWYQQALGQGPQFIFQYYREEENGRGNFPPRFSGLQFPNYSSELNVNALELDDSALYLCASSLAAGGNQETQYFGPGTRLLVL.